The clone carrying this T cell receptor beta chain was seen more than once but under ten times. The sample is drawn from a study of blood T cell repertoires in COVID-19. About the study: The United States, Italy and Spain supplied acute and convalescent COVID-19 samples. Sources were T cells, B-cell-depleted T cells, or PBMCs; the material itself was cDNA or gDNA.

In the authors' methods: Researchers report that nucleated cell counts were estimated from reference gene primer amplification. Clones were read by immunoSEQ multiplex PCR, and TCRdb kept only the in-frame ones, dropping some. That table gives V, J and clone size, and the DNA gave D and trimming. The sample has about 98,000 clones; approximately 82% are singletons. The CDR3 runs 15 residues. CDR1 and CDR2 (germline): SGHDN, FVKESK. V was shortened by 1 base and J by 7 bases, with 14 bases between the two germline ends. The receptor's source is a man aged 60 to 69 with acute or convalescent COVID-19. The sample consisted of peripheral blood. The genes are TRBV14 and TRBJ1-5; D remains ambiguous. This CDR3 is CASSQVGRGSQPQHF. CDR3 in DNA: TGTGCCAGCAGCCAAGTCGGTCGGGGAAGCCAGCCCCAGCATTTT.